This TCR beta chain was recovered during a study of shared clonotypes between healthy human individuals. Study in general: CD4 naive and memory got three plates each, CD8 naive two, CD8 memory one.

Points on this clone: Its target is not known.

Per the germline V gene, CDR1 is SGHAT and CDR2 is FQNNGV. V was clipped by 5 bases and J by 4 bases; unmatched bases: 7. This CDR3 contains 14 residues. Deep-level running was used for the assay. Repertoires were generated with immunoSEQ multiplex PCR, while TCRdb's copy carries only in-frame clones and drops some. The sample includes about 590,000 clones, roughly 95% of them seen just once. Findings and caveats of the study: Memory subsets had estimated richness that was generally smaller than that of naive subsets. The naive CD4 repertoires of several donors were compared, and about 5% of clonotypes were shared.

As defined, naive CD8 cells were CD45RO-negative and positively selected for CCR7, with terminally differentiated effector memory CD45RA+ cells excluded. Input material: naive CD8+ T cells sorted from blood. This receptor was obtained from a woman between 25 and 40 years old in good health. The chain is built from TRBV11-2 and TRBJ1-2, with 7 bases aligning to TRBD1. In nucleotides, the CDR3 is TGTGCCAGCAGCATTTCCGGGACAGCCTATGGCTACACCTTC. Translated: CASSISGTAYGYTF.